These 21 T cell receptor beta chains originate from one sample sequenced in a study of shared clonotypes between healthy human individuals (dated by TCRdb to 2018 to 2021). The library was built by means of the immunoSEQ multiplex PCR assay. The source is immuneACCESS, and TCRdb retained only in-frame sequences with V and J called. Part of the clones is not carried over; for the studies checked, unresolved V genes explain less than half of this, and the remainder is unexplained. The sample includes around 2,100,000 clones, with over 85% observed a single time. The ten top clones hold more than 0.9% of the sample. For the CD8 naive samples, CD45RO-negative cells were positively selected for CCR7, yielding a CD45RA+CCR7+ population from which TemRA cells were excluded. Sample: naive CD8+ T cells sorted from blood. Read against the paper, the sample's cell subset or site label means: CD45RA+CCR7+. The receptors shown here come from a young man in good health.

The V call is TRBV1, the J call TRBJ2-5. TRBV1 is assigned pseudogene status. The CDR3 totals 10 residues. The CDR3 sequence is CTSSEETQYF. Written as DNA, the CDR3 is TGCACCAGCAGTGAAGAGACCCAGTACTTC.

The CDR3 DNA reads TGTGCCAGCCAGGACGAGGGACAGGGGGGGCAGTTCTTC. Encoded protein: CASQDEGQGGQFF. The genes are TRBV2 and TRBJ2-1, with TRBD1 matching 11 bases. Trimming cost V 8 bases and J 12 bases; bases outside gene matches: 9. CDR3 size: 13 residues. Germline V CDR1 and CDR2: SNHLY, FYNNEI.

The chain recombines TRBV28 with TRBJ2-5; 10 nucleotides match TRBD1. This CDR3 region has 14 residues. Germline CDR1 is MDHEN and CDR2 is SYDVKM. V was pared by 5 bases and J by 4 bases, with 4 bases of the junction left unmatched. The CDR3 sequence is CASSPGQGGETQYF. The CDR3 DNA follows: TGTGCCAGCAGTCCCGGACAGGGGGGAGAGACCCAGTACTTC.

This chain joins TRBV19 and TRBJ2-3; no clear D gene. This CDR3 is 16 amino acids long. Trimming removed 3 bases at V and 2 bases at J, with 15 bases between. The germline gives CDR1 LNHDA, CDR2 SQIVND (reference sequence). The DNA for the CDR3 is TGTGCCAGTAGTATGACGGCGCGAGCGACCACAGATACGCAGTATTTT. Its translation: CASSMTARATTDTQYF.

The rearrangement joins TRBV6-5 to TRBJ1-2, with D possibly matching TRBD1 (5 bases). The length of the CDR3 is 12 residues. Per germline, CDR1 MNHEY and CDR2 SVGAGI. With 6 bases removed from V and 7 bases from J, the gap between germline ends came to 12 bases. The CDR3 nucleotides read TGTGCCAGCAGCCCGGGGGAGTTTGGCTACACCTTC. As protein: CASSPGEFGYTF.

The chain links TRBV5-4 to TRBJ2-3, with 14 bases aligning to TRBD2. Trimming took 3 bases from V and 3 from J; bases not matched to a gene: 3. CDR1 SGHNT and CDR2 YYREEE come from the germline V gene (reference sequence). This CDR3 region has 16 residues. CDR3 loop: CASSWGLAGDTDTQYF. CDR3 nucleotides: TGTGCCAGCAGCTGGGGACTAGCGGGAGATACAGATACGCAGTATTTT.

This clone appeared a single time. The rearrangement joins TRBV18 to TRBJ2-1; D ambiguous. Germline assignment: CDR1 KGHSH and CDR2 LQKENI. CDR3 size: 14 residues. The V gene lost 4 bases and the J gene lost 0 bases, with 7 bases spanning the gap. The CDR3 DNA reads TGTGCCAGCTCACGGTCCAGCTCCTACAATGAGCAGTTCTTC. Translation: CASSRSSSYNEQFF.

V and J are TRBV4-3 and TRBJ2-2; D not certain. The CDR3 consists of 16 residues. Germline-derived CDR1 and CDR2 are LGHNA and YSLEER. The V end was cut by 0 bases, the J end by 5 bases, with 13 bases between. CDR3 in amino acids: CASSQDLGISTGELFF. The CDR3 nucleotides are TGCGCCAGCAGCCAAGATCTCGGCATTTCGACCGGGGAGCTGTTTTTT.

The chain carries TRBV7-2 and TRBJ2-2; 7 bases agree with TRBD1. Trimming took 3 bases from V and 5 from J; bases not matched to a gene: 6. The germline CDR1 and CDR2 sequences are SGHTA and FQGNSA. The CDR3 length is 15 residues. The CDR3: CASSLKGGSTGELFF. Here the CDR3 DNA reads TGTGCCAGCAGCTTGAAAGGGGGCTCGACCGGGGAGCTGTTTTTT.

The rearrangement links TRBV6-5 to TRBJ2-7; D may match TRBD1 or TRBD2 (5 bases each). V was pared by 2 bases and J by 7 bases, with 15 bases between. This CDR3 has 14 residues. Germline-derived CDR1 and CDR2 are MNHEY and SVGAGI. CDR3 nucleotides: TGTGCCAGCAGTTACGGCACGGGGCCGGGGGAGCAGTACTTC. Amino acid sequence: CASSYGTGPGEQYF.

This clone appeared once. The chain uses TRBV27 and TRBJ1-2, with TRBD1 identical over 7 bases. J gave up 4 bases and V 2 bases, and 4 bases lay outside the gene matches. The CDR3 sequence is 14 residues long. Germline V lookup: CDR1 MNHEY, CDR2 SMNVEV (reference sequence). The CDR3 spells CASSLQRDSYGYTF. In DNA, the CDR3 is TGTGCCAGCAGTTTACAACGGGACAGCTATGGCTACACCTTC.

The rearrangement joins TRBV11-2 to TRBJ2-1; D could derive from TRBD1 or TRBD2 (5 bases each). Germline V gene data show CDR1 as SGHAT and CDR2 as FQNNGV. The ends were cut back, 1 base at V and 4 bases at J, with 17 bases in the middle. CDR3 size: 17 residues. This CDR3 reads CASSLGGAGPAYNEQFF. The CDR3 coding sequence is TGTGCCAGCAGCTTAGGGGGAGCAGGGCCGGCTTACAATGAGCAGTTCTTC.

The chain has TRBV6-1 and TRBJ2-3; TRBD2 matches 12 bases. The CDR3 sequence is 15 residues long. CDR1 MNHNS and CDR2 SASEGT come from the germline V gene. V shed 4 bases and J 2 bases; nucleotides not matched to a gene: 1. The DNA for the CDR3 is TGTGCCAGCAGTGGACTAGCGGGGGACACAGATACGCAGTATTTT. It codes for CASSGLAGDTDTQYF.

V is TRBV7-9 and J is TRBJ1-6; D may be TRBD1 (6 bases). The V and J ends lost 5 bases and 8 bases respectively, with 22 bases between them. CDR1 is SEHNR, CDR2 FQNEAQ, per germline (reference sequence). CDR3 size: 17 residues. The CDR3 sequence: CASSPGWGREIDSPLHF. In DNA, the CDR3 is TGTGCCAGCAGCCCCGGTTGGGGGCGGGAAATAGATTCACCCCTCCACTTT.

The chain combines TRBV27 with TRBJ2-7, with 11 bases lining up with TRBD1. The CDR3 is made up of 15 amino acids. The V and J ends lost 4 bases and 6 bases, in that order; junction bases with no gene match: 8. The germline V gene encodes CDR1 MNHEY and CDR2 SMNVEV (reference sequence). CDR3 nucleotides: TGTGCCAGCAGTTCCTTACCTGGGACAGGGGGCGAGCAGTACTTC. Protein: CASSSLPGTGGEQYF.

This clone was seen once. This sequence joins TRBV4-3 and TRBJ2-3; D not certain. Trimming left V 0 bases short and J 0 bases short, with 7 bases between. The CDR3 totals 15 residues. The germline V gene has CDR1 LGHNA and CDR2 YSLEER. CDR3 coding DNA: TGCGCCAGCAGCCAAGATGGGATTAGCACAGATACGCAGTATTTT. Its translation: CASSQDGISTDTQYF.

This chain joins TRBV10-1 and TRBJ2-2, with 11 bases aligning to TRBD2. Germline V gene sequence: CDR1 WNHNN, CDR2 SYGVQD (reference sequence). V lost 2 bases to trimming and J lost 3 bases; unmatched junction nucleotides: 11. The CDR3 length is 19 residues. The CDR3 reads CASSELGSGRAGYTGELFF. DNA of the CDR3: TGCGCCAGCAGTGAGCTCGGTAGCGGGAGGGCCGGTTACACCGGGGAGCTGTTTTTT.

The chain has TRBV4-2 and TRBJ2-7, with D unresolved. The CDR3 runs 13 residues. Trimming shortened V by 2 bases and J by 2 bases, and 7 bases separated the two germline ends. From germline, CDR1 is LGHNA and CDR2 YNFKEQ. The CDR3 region has the DNA TGTGCCAGCAGCCAAACAGACACCTACGAGCAGTACTTC. Translating it yields CASSQTDTYEQYF.

The gene calls are TRBV5-1 and TRBJ2-1; D call uncertain. The CDR3 spans 12 residues. Germline V gene lookup returns CDR1 SGHRS and CDR2 YFSETQ. V lost 5 bases and J lost 5, with 8 bases in between. The CDR3 here is CASRARDNEQFF. The CDR3 DNA is TGCGCCAGCAGGGCTCGTGACAATGAGCAGTTCTTC.

The chain combines TRBV27 with TRBJ2-7; D is possibly TRBD2 (5 bases). This CDR3 spans 14 amino acids. Per germline, CDR1 MNHEY and CDR2 SMNVEV (reference sequence). V lost 5 bases and J 3 bases, leaving 14 bases between the germline ends. The CDR3, as DNA: TGTGCCAGCAGTACACGCGACTACCTCTACGAGCAGTACTTC. It specifies CASSTRDYLYEQYF.

For this clone: An end of the junction does not agree with germline; a read error may underlie this. The chain uses TRBV7-7 and TRBJ2-1, with 8 nucleotides matching TRBD2. The CDR3 has 17 amino acids. Germline CDR1 reads SSHAT; CDR2 reads FNYEAQ (reference sequence). The CDR3 region has the DNA TGTGCTAGCAGCCCGAGACTTTCTAGCGGGTCCGAGAATGAGCAGTTCTTC. Translation gives CASSPRLSSGSENEQFF.